Each of the 12 T cell receptor beta chains below was sequenced from the same sample in a study of T cell responses to AZD1222 COVID-19 vaccine. The repertoire was sequenced with immunoSEQ multiplex PCR; TCRdb's copy has only in-frame clones and lacks some. The sample has around 95,000 clones; less than 90% are singletons. The sample consisted of peripheral blood, taken on day 0 of AZD1222 vaccination. These receptors were obtained from an adult in good health.

The chain joins TRBV6-2 or TRBV6-3 to TRBJ2-3; 7 bases match TRBD1. With 6 bases clipped from V and 1 base from J, the junction kept 4 bases outside the gene matches. Germline V CDR1 and CDR2: MNHEY, SVGEGT. The CDR3 is 14 amino acids. CDR3 loop: CASSTGTGTDTQYF. CDR3 DNA sequence: TGTGCCAGCAGCACCGGGACAGGCACAGATACGCAGTATTTT.

The J gene is TRBJ2-2, the V gene TRBV13; 7 positions agree with TRBD2. Trimming at V came to 4 bases and at J to 1 base, leaving 9 bases not matched to a gene. Germline assignment: CDR1 PRHDT and CDR2 FYEKMQ (reference sequence). The CDR3 runs to 17 residues. The chain's CDR3 is CASSSIAGEGNTGELFF. The CDR3 DNA reads TGTGCCAGCAGCTCCATCGCCGGGGAGGGGAACACCGGGGAGCTGTTTTTT.

This clone was recorded once. The chain links TRBV28 to TRBJ2-1; D gene ambiguous. The CDR3 is 13 amino acids. V was cut by 5 bases and J by 1 base, with 6 bases left in between. Germline CDR1 MDHEN, CDR2 SYDVKM. The CDR3 DNA reads as TGTGCCAGCAGTATGTCGTCCTACAATGAGCAGTTCTTC. It translates to CASSMSSYNEQFF.

The V call is TRBV27, the J call TRBJ1-5; the D is unclear. CDR3 length: 13 amino acids. Trimming shortened V by 5 bases and J by 0 bases, and 5 bases separated the two germline ends. Germline V gene lookup returns CDR1 MNHEY and CDR2 SMNVEV (reference sequence). As DNA, the CDR3 is TGTGCCAGCAGTCAAATTAGCAATCAGCCCCAGCATTTT. Amino acid sequence: CASSQISNQPQHF.

The rearrangement links TRBV6-2 or TRBV6-3 to TRBJ1-6; TRBD1 matches at 7 bases. Trimming took 6 bases from V and 7 from J; bases not matched to a gene: 6. CDR3 size: 14 residues. Per germline, CDR1 MNHEY and CDR2 SVGEGT. CDR3 sequence reads: CASSPTGDNSPLHF. The CDR3 nucleotides read TGTGCCAGCAGCCCAACAGGGGACAATTCACCCCTCCACTTT.

With respect to this clone: This specimen includes other DNA sequences encoding the same CDR3. This rearrangement joins TRBV10-1 to TRBJ2-1; 7 nucleotides agree with TRBD2. CDR1 is WNHNN and CDR2 is SYGVQD in the germline V gene (reference sequence). Trimming took 3 bases from V and 1 from J; bases not matched to a gene: 12. The CDR3 is 18 amino acids. CDR3 nucleotides: TGCGCCAGCAGTGATAAAGCGGGGCGTCCAGGGTCCTACAATGAGCAGTTCTTC. Translation gives CASSDKAGRPGSYNEQFF.

This clone was seen a single time. The V call is TRBV3-1 (or the pseudogene TRBV3-2), the J call TRBJ2-2; D is perhaps TRBD2 (5 bases). Trimming left V 4 bases short and J 2 bases short, with 17 bases between. Germline loops: CDR1 LGHDT, CDR2 YNNKEL (reference sequence). The CDR3 runs to 17 residues. CDR3 sequence (DNA): TGTGCCAGCAGCCGGGTTGAGAGCGGACTCAACACCGGGGAGCTGTTTTTT. Residues: CASSRVESGLNTGELFF.

The V gene is TRBV7-2, the J gene TRBJ1-2; possibly TRBD1 for D (5 bases). This CDR3 contains 14 residues. CDR1 is SGHTA and CDR2 is FQGNSA in the germline V gene. V was pared by 6 bases and J by 8 bases, with 19 bases between. The CDR3 DNA reads TGTGCCAGCAGTAGAGGGGCGAGGGTGGGAGGCTACACCTTC. Encoded protein: CASSRGARVGGYTF.

The chain couples TRBV28 to TRBJ1-5, with a weak D call TRBD1 (5 bases). Trimming stripped 8 bases from V and 0 bases from J, with 8 bases between. There are 13 residues in the CDR3. Germline V CDR1 and CDR2: MDHEN, SYDVKM. This CDR3 reads CASDSYSNQPQHF. The CDR3 DNA reads TGTGCCAGCGACAGCTATAGCAATCAGCCCCAGCATTTT.

This clone was seen a single time. The chain couples TRBV7-7 to TRBJ1-1; no definite D call. Per the germline V gene, CDR1 is SSHAT and CDR2 is FNYEAQ (reference sequence). V lost 2 bases, J lost 1 base, and 5 bases lay in between. This CDR3 region has 13 residues. The CDR3 nucleotides read TGTGCCAGCAGCTTACAGGAGAACACTGAAGCTTTCTTT. Translating it yields CASSLQENTEAFF.

This clone was seen only a few times. V usage is TRBV5-1 and J usage is TRBJ1-4; D remains ambiguous. V dropped 6 bases and J dropped 6 bases, with 15 bases sitting between them. The CDR3 consists of 14 residues. Germline CDR1 reads SGHRS; CDR2 reads YFSETQ. The CDR3 is CASTLRSDDEKLFF. Here the CDR3 DNA reads TGCGCCAGCACCCTCCGATCAGATGATGAAAAACTGTTTTTT.

This sequence joins TRBV7-9 and TRBJ2-1, with D possibly called TRBD1 or TRBD2 (7 bases each). Trimming shortened V by 5 bases and J by 10 bases, and 21 bases separated the two germline ends. CDR3 size: 15 residues. Per the germline V gene, CDR1 is SEHNR and CDR2 is FQNEAQ (reference sequence). This chain's CDR3 is CASSSDREGVSEQFF. For the CDR3, the DNA is TGTGCCAGCAGCAGTGACAGGGAGGGGGTTTCGGAGCAGTTCTTC.